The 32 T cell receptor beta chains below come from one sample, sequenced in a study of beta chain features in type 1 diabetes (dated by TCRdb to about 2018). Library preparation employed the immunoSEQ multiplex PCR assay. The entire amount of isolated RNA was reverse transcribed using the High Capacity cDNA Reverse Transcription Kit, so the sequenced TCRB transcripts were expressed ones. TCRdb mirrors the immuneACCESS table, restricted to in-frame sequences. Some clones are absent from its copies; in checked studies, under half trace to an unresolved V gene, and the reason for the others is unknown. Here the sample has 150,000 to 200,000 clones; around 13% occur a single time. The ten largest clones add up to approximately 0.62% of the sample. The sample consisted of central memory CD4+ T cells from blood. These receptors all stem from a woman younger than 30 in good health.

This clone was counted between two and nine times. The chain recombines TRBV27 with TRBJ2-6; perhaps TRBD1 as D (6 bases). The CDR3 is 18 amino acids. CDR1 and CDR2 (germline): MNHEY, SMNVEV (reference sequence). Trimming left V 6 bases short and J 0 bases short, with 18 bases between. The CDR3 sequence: CASSLNRVLSSGANVLTF. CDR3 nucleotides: TGTGCCAGCAGCCTCAACAGGGTCTTAAGCTCTGGGGCCAACGTCCTGACTTTC.

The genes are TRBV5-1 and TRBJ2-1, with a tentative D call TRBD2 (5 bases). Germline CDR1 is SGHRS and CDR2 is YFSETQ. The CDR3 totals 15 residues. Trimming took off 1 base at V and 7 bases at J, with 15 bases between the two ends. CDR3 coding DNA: TGCGCCAGCAGCTTGTCAGTATCCTCGGGGAATGAGCAGTTCTTC. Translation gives CASSLSVSSGNEQFF.

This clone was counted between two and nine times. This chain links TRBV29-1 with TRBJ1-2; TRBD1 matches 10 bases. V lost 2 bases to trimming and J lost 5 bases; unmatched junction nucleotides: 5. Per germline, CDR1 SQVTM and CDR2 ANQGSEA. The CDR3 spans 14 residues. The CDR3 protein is CSVELWDRGYGYTF. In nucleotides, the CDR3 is TGCAGCGTTGAATTGTGGGACAGGGGTTATGGCTACACCTTC.

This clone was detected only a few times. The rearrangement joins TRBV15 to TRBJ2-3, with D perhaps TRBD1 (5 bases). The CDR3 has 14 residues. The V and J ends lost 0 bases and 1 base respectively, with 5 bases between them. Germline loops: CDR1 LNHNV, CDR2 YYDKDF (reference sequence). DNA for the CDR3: TGTGCCACCAGCAGAGACAGGGGCACAGATACGCAGTATTTT. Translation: CATSRDRGTDTQYF.

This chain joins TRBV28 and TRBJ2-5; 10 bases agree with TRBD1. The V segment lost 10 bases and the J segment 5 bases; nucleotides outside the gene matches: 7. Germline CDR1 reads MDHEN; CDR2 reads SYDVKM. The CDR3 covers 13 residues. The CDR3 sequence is CATRTGGYETQYF. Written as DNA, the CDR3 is TGTGCCACCCGGACAGGGGGTTATGAGACCCAGTACTTC. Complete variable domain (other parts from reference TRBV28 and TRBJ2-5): DVKVTQSSRYLVKRTGEKVFLECVQDMDHENMFWYRQDPGLGLRLIYFSYDVKMKEKGDIPEGYSVSREKKERFSLILESASTNQTSMYLCATRTGGYETQYFGPGTRLLVL.

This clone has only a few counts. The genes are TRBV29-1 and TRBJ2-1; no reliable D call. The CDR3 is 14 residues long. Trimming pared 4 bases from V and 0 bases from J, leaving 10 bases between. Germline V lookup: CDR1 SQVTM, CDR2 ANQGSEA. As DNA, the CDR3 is TGCAGCGTTGCCGGCGGAAGCTCCTACAATGAGCAGTTCTTC. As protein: CSVAGGSSYNEQFF.

This CDR3 reads CASRPSLTGGPEAFF. CDR3 nucleotide sequence: TGTGCCAGCAGGCCTAGCCTGACAGGGGGCCCTGAAGCTTTCTTT. V and J are TRBV6-6 and TRBJ1-1, with 10 bases lining up with TRBD1. This CDR3 has 15 amino acids. CDR1 MNHNY and CDR2 SVGAGI come from the germline V gene (reference sequence). Unmatched junction bases numbered 10, after V lost 6 bases and J lost 6 bases.

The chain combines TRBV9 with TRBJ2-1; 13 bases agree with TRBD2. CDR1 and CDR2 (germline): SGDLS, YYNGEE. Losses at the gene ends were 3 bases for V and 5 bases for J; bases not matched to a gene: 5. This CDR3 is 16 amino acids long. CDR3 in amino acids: CASSGPGTSGNNEQFF. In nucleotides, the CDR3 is TGTGCCAGCAGCGGCCCCGGGACTAGCGGGAACAATGAGCAGTTCTTC. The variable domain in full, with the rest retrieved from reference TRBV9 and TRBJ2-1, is DSGVTQTPKHLITATGQRVTLRCSPRSGDLSVYWYQQSLDQGLQFLIQYYNGEERAKGNILERFSAQQFPDLHSELNLSSLELGDSALYFCASSGPGTSGNNEQFFGPGTRLTVL.

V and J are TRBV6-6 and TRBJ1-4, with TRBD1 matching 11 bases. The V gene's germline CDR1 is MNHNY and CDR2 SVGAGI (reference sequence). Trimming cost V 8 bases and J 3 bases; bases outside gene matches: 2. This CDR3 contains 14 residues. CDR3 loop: CASGQGAPNEKLFF. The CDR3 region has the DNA TGTGCCAGCGGACAGGGGGCGCCTAATGAAAAACTGTTTTTT.

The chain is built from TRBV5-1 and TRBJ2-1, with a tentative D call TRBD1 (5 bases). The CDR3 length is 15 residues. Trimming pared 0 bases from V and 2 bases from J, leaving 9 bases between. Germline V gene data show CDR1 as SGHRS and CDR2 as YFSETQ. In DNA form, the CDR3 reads TGCGCCAGCAGCTTGGGGGTCAGGGCCTACAATGAGCAGTTCTTC. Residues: CASSLGVRAYNEQFF.

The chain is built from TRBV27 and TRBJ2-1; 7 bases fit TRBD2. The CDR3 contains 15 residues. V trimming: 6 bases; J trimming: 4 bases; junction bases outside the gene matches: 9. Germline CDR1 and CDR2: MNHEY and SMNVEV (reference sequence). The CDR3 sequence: CASSDSGVLYNEQFF. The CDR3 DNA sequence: TGTGCCAGCAGCGACAGCGGGGTCCTTTACAATGAGCAGTTCTTC.

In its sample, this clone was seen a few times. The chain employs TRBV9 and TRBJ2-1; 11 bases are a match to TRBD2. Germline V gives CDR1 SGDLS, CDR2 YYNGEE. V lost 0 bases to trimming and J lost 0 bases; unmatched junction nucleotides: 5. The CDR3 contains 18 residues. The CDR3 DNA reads TGTGCCAGCAGCGTAGGACTAGCGGGACCCCCCTCCTACAATGAGCAGTTCTTC. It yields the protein CASSVGLAGPPSYNEQFF.

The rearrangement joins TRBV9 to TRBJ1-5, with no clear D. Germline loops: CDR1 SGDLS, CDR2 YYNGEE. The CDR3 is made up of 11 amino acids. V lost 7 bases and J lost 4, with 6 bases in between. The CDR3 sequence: CASGLNQPQHF. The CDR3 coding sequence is TGTGCCAGCGGCTTAAATCAGCCCCAGCATTTT.

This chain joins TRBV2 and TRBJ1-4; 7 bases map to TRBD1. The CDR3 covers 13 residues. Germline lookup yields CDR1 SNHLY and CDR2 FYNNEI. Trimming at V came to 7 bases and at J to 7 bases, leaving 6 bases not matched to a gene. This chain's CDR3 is CASTGTESEKLFF. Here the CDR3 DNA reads TGTGCCAGCACCGGGACAGAGAGTGAAAAACTGTTTTTT. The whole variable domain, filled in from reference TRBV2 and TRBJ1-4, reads EPEVTQTPSHQVTQMGQEVILRCVPISNHLYFYWYRQILGQKVEFLVSFYNNEISEKSEIFDDQFSVERPDGSNFTLKIRSTKLEDSAMYFCASTGTESEKLFFGSGTQLSVL.

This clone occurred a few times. The CDR3 loop reads CASSLTRRLAVGEQYF. Here the CDR3 DNA reads TGTGCCAGCAGCTTAACCCGGAGACTAGCGGTAGGGGAGCAGTACTTC. V and J are TRBV7-8 and TRBJ2-7, with 9 bases lining up with TRBD2. Trimming at V came to 2 bases and at J to 7 bases, leaving 12 bases not matched to a gene. The CDR3 is 16 amino acids. CDR1 SGHVS and CDR2 FQNEAQ come from the germline V gene.

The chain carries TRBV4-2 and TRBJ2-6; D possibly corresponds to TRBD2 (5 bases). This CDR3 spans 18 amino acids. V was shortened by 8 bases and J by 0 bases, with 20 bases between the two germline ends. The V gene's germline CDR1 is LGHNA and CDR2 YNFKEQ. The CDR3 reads CASALVTGISSGANVLTF. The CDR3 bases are TGTGCCAGCGCTTTAGTGACGGGGATTAGCTCTGGGGCCAACGTCCTGACTTTC.

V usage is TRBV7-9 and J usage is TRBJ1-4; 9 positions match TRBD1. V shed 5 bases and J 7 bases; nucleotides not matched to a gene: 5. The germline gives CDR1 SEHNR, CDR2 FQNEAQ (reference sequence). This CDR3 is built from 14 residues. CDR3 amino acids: CASSPGTGFEKLFF. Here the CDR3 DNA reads TGTGCCAGCAGCCCCGGGACAGGGTTTGAAAAACTGTTTTTT.

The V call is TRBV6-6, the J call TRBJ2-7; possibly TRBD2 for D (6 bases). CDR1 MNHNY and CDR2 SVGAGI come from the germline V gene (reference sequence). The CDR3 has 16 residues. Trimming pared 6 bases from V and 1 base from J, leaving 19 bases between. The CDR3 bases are TGTGCCAGCAGCGGAGGGTTCCGCAGTGGTTCCTACGAGCAGTACTTC. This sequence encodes CASSGGFRSGSYEQYF.

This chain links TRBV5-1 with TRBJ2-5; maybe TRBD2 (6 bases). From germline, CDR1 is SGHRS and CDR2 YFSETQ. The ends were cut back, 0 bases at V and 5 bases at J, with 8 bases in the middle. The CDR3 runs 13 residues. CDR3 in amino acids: CASSLVRGETQYF. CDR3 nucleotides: TGCGCCAGCAGCTTGGTACGGGGGGAGACCCAGTACTTC.

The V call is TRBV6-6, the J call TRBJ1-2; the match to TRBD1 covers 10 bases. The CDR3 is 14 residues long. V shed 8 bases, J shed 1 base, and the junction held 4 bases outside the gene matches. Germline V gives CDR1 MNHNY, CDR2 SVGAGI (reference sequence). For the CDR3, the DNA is TGTGCCAGCGGAGGGACAGGGGTTAACTATGGCTACACCTTC. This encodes CASGGTGVNYGYTF.

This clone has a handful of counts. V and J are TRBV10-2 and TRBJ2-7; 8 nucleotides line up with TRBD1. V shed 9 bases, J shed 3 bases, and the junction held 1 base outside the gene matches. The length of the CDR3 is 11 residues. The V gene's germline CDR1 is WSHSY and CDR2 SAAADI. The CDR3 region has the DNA TGCGCCAGTGGACAGGGCTACGAGCAGTACTTC. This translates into CASGQGYEQYF.

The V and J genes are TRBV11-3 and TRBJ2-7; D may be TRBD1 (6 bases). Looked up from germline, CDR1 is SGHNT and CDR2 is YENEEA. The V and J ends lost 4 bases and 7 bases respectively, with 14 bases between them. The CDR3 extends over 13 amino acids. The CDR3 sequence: CASSYRQGREQYF. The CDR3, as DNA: TGTGCCAGCAGCTACCGGCAGGGGAGAGAGCAGTACTTC.

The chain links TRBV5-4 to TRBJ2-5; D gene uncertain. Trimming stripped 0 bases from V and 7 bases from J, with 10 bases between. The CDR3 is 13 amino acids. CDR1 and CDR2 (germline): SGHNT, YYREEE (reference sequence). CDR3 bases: TGTGCCAGCAGCTTGGGCCCACCCGGGACCCAGTACTTC. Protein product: CASSLGPPGTQYF.

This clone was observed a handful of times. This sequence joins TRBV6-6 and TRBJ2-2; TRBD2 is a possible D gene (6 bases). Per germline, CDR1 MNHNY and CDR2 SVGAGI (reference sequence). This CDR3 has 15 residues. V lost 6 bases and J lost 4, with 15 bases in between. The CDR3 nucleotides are TGTGCCAGCAGCCTGGACGGGAGATTCACCGGGGAGCTGTTTTTT. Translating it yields CASSLDGRFTGELFF.

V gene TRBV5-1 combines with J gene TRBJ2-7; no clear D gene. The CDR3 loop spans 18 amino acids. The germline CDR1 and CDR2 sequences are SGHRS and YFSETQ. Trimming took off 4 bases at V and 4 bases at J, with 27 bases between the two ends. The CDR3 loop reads CASSPGIVGATFFYEQYF. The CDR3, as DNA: TGCGCCAGCAGCCCTGGTATAGTAGGCGCGACTTTCTTTTACGAGCAGTACTTC. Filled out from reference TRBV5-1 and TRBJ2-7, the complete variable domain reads KAGVTQTPRYLIKTRGQQVTLSCSPISGHRSVSWYQQTPGQGLQFLFEYFSETQRNKGNFPGRFSGRQFSNSRSEMNVSTLELGDSALYLCASSPGIVGATFFYEQYFGPGTRLTVT.

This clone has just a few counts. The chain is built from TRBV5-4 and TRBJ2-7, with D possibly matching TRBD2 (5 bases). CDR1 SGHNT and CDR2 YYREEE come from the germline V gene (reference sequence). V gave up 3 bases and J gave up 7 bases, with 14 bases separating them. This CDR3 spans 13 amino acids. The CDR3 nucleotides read TGTGCCAGCAGCTCTGGCCCAAGGAGGGAGCAGTACTTC. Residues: CASSSGPRREQYF. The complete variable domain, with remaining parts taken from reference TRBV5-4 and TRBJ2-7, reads ETGVTQSPTHLIKTRGQQVTLRCSSQSGHNTVSWYQQALGQGPQFIFQYYREEENGRGNFPPRFSGLQFPNYSSELNVNALELDDSALYLCASSSGPRREQYFGPGTRLTVT.

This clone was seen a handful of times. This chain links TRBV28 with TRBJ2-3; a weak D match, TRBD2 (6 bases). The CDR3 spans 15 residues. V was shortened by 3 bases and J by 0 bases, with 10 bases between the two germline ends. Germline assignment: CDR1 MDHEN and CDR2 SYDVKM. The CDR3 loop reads CASSFWGTSTDTQYF. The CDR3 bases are TGTGCCAGCAGTTTTTGGGGGACTAGCACAGATACGCAGTATTTT.

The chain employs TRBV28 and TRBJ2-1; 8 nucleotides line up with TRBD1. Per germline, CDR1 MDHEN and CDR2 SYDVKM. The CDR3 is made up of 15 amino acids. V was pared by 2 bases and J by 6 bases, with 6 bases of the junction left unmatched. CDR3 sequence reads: CASSLGQGSGNEQFF. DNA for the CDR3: TGTGCCAGCAGTTTAGGACAGGGTAGTGGCAATGAGCAGTTCTTC.

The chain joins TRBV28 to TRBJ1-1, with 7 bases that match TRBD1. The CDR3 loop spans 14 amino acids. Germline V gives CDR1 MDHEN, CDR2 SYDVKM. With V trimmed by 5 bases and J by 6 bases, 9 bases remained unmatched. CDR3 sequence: CASSRITGDPEAFF. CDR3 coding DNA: TGTGCCAGCAGTCGAATAACAGGGGATCCTGAAGCTTTCTTT.

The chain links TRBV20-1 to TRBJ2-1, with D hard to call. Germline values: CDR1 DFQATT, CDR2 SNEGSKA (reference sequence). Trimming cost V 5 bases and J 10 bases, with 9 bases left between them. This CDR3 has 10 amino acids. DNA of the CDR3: TGCAGTGCTTCCCTCGAGGAGCAGTTCTTC. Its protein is CSASLEEQFF.

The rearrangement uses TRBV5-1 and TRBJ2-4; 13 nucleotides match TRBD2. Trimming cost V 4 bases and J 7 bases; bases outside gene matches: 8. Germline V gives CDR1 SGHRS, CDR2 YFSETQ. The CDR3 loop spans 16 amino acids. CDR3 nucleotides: TGCGCCAGCAGCATGAGGACTAGCGGGAGAATGAACATTCAGTACTTC. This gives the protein CASSMRTSGRMNIQYF.

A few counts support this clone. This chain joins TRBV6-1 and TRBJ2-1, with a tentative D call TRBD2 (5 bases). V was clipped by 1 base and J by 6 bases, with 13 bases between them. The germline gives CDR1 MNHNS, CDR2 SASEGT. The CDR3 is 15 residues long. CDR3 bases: TGTGCCAGCAGTGAAGGTGTTACTAGTAGCAATGAGCAGTTCTTC. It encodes CASSEGVTSSNEQFF.